This entry lists 26 T cell receptor beta chains sequenced from one sample in a study of metastatic and nonmetastatic thyroid tumors. Until they underwent thyroid surgery, no patient had received any treatment. TCRdb re-clonotyped the PCR reads through MiXCR. The table lists 23,000 or so clones, approximately 19% of them singletons. The source material was blood. These receptors were taken from a male donor with papillary thyroid cancer or a benign thyroid nodule (not recorded which). Some clones in this sample may be carry-over from other donors' samples.

Remarks on this clone: This is likely a read error, given that the CDR3 carries no conserved phenylalanine or tryptophan at its end. The V and J genes are TRBV27 and TRBJ1-1; D is unclear. Trimming stripped 8 bases from V and 1 base from J, with 8 bases between. The CDR3 consists of 12 residues. CDR1 is MNHEY, CDR2 SMNVEV, per germline (reference sequence). CDR3 in amino acids: CASVGWNTEAFC. In DNA, the CDR3 is TGTGCCAGCGTAGGGTGGAACACTGAAGCTTTCTGT.

This clone is deemed medium-sized. The CDR3 DNA sequence: TGTGCCAGCACCCGAGGACAGAAGAACACTGAAGCTTTCTTT. Its protein product is CASTRGQKNTEAFF. This chain joins TRBV6-1 and TRBJ1-1, with D possibly being TRBD1 (6 bases). Germline V lookup: CDR1 MNHNS, CDR2 SASEGT. This CDR3 is 14 amino acids long. Between the trimmed V and J ends, which lost 7 bases and 1 base, there was a span of 13 bases.

This clone was seen repeatedly, ten times or more. The rearrangement uses TRBV5-8 and TRBJ2-1, with D tentatively TRBD2 (5 bases). V was clipped by 0 bases and J by 6 bases, with 10 bases between them. CDR1 is SGHTS, CDR2 YDEGEE, per germline. The CDR3 runs to 14 residues. Written as DNA, the CDR3 is TGTGCCAGCAGCTTGGTAGGAGGCGGCAATGAGCAGTTCTTC. It encodes CASSLVGGGNEQFF.

This clone was found many times. A read error may explain this, as a much larger clone is one base away. The chain combines TRBV27 with TRBJ2-1; perhaps TRBD2 as D (5 bases). The V end was cut by 11 bases, the J end by 5 bases, with 22 bases between. The CDR3 covers 15 residues. In germline, CDR1 is MNHEY, CDR2 SMNVEV (reference sequence). This chain's CDR3 is CAGTQRGSLHNEQFF. The DNA for the CDR3 is TGTGCCGGCACCCAGCGCGGGTCCCTACACAATGAGCAGTTCTTC.

In this sample, this clone is medium-sized. V is TRBV24-1 and J is TRBJ2-2, with unresolved D. The V end was cut by 2 bases, the J end by 4 bases, with 16 bases between. The CDR3 extends over 17 amino acids. CDR1 KGHDR and CDR2 SFDVKD come from the germline V gene. The CDR3 protein is CATSDWSPGPSTGELFF. Here the CDR3 DNA reads TGTGCCACCAGTGATTGGTCCCCCGGGCCGAGCACCGGGGAGCTGTTTTTT.

This clone appeared many times. The genes are TRBV20-1 and TRBJ2-4; D is perhaps TRBD2 (7 bases). In germline, CDR1 is DFQATT, CDR2 SNEGSKA (reference sequence). The V end was cut by 6 bases, the J end by 8 bases, with 23 bases between. This CDR3 is 15 amino acids long. The CDR3 region has the DNA TGCAGTGCGGGAGGGGGGTCTGCCCAATTCGACATTCAGTACTTC. The encoded protein is CSAGGGSAQFDIQYF.

This clone is judged medium-sized. This chain uses TRBV6-1 with TRBJ2-7; tentatively, D is TRBD1 or TRBD2 (6 bases each). The CDR3 is 16 residues long. Trimming shortened V by 6 bases and J by 3 bases, and 21 bases separated the two germline ends. Germline V gives CDR1 MNHNS, CDR2 SASEGT. CDR3 coding DNA: TGTGCCAGCAGCCAAAACAGAAGGGGGGCCTTCTACGAGCAGTACTTC. This sequence encodes CASSQNRRGAFYEQYF.

For this clone: One junction end disagrees with the germline gene, perhaps due to a read error. J is TRBJ1-2 and V is TRBV6-5; D is undetermined. CDR3 size: 13 residues. CDR1 is MNHEY, CDR2 SVGAGI, per germline. DNA for the CDR3: TGTGCCATCAGTTTTTGGGATAACTATGGCTACACCTTC. This codes for CAISFWDNYGYTF.

This clone was counted at least ten times. V is TRBV5-1 and J is TRBJ1-5; D may be TRBD1 (5 bases). The ends were cut back, 0 bases at V and 2 bases at J, with 6 bases in the middle. There are 14 residues in the CDR3. Germline V gene data show CDR1 as SGHRS and CDR2 as YFSETQ. CDR3 sequence: CASSLEGGNQPQHF. The CDR3 coding sequence is TGCGCCAGCAGCTTGGAAGGGGGCAATCAGCCCCAGCATTTT.

This clone was detected many times. This chain joins TRBV2 and TRBJ1-1; 7 bases line up with TRBD1. The germline V gene has CDR1 SNHLY and CDR2 FYNNEI. The CDR3 extends over 12 amino acids. V gave up 5 bases and J gave up 9 bases; unmatched junction bases: 6. In DNA form, the CDR3 reads TGTGCCAGCAGTCCTCGGGACAGCAAAGCTTTCTTT. It codes for CASSPRDSKAFF.

The chain recombines TRBV7-8 with TRBJ2-2; TRBD2 aligns across 10 bases. With V trimmed by 5 bases and J by 7 bases, 10 bases remained unmatched. The CDR3 consists of 16 residues. Looked up from germline, CDR1 is SGHVS and CDR2 is FQNEAQ. CDR3 protein: CASSLGLAGAGGELFF. The DNA of the CDR3 is TGTGCCAGCAGCCTTGGGCTAGCGGGAGCGGGCGGGGAGCTGTTTTTT.

The chain carries TRBV7-8 and TRBJ2-2; a possible D gene is TRBD2 (7 bases). V was clipped by 8 bases and J by 9 bases, with 25 bases between them. CDR1 and CDR2 from the germline V gene are SGHVS and FQNEAQ. The CDR3 has 16 amino acids. The CDR3 region has the DNA TGTGCCAGCGGGGGGGCGTCAGGGTTTGGGAACTGGGAGCTGTTTTTT. Its translation is CASGGASGFGNWELFF. The full variable domain, its missing parts supplied by reference TRBV7-8 and TRBJ2-2, is GAGVSQSPRYKVAKRGQDVALRCDPISGHVSLFWYQQALGQGPEFLTYFQNEAQLDKSGLPSDRFFAERPEGSVSTLKIQRTQQEDSAVYLCASGGASGFGNWELFFGEGSRLTVL.

This clone was counted many times. CDR3: CASSKSTLGTSFYF. Here the CDR3 DNA reads TGTGCCAGCAGCAAAAGTACCCTCGGGACATCATTTTACTTC. This chain uses TRBV3-1 with TRBJ2-4, with D perhaps TRBD1 (6 bases). The CDR3 loop spans 14 amino acids. The V end lost 5 bases, the J end lost 16 bases, and 24 bases lay between the germline ends. Germline values: CDR1 LGHDT, CDR2 YNNKEL (reference sequence).

In this sample, this clone is medium-sized. The CDR3, as DNA: TGTGCCACCAGTGGGATTTCCTACAATGAGCAGTTCTTC. It translates to CATSGISYNEQFF. The gene calls are TRBV24-1 and TRBJ2-1; D is unclear. The CDR3 extends over 13 amino acids. The ends were cut back, 5 bases at V and 1 base at J, with 5 bases in the middle. Germline assignment: CDR1 KGHDR and CDR2 SFDVKD.

This clone has ten or more counts. The chain links TRBV4-1 to TRBJ2-7; D assignment may be TRBD1 or TRBD2 (6 bases each). The V gene's germline CDR1 is MGHRA and CDR2 YSYEKL. This CDR3 spans 14 amino acids. Trimming stripped 1 base from V and 6 bases from J, with 13 bases between. The CDR3 nucleotides are TGCGCCAGCAGCCAAGTAGGGGGGCACGGCGAGCAGTACTTC. The encoded protein is CASSQVGGHGEQYF.

This clone was counted between two and nine times. The rearrangement links TRBV11-2 to TRBJ1-2; possible D gene TRBD1, 5 bases. The CDR3 spans 12 residues. Germline V lookup: CDR1 SGHAT, CDR2 FQNNGV. Trimming shortened V by 5 bases and J by 5 bases, and 9 bases separated the two germline ends. The CDR3 spells CASSPEGYGYTF. Here the CDR3 DNA reads TGTGCCAGCAGCCCTGAGGGGTATGGCTACACCTTC.

The sample holds many counts of this clone. CDR3 nucleotide sequence: TGTGCCAGCAGCTTGACCCCCCGGGACACTGAAGCTTTCTTT. Its protein product is CASSLTPRDTEAFF. The gene calls are TRBV5-5 and TRBJ1-1, with D hard to call. The CDR3 length is 14 residues. The germline gives CDR1 SGHKS, CDR2 YYEKEE (reference sequence). Trimming removed 1 base at V and 3 bases at J, with 10 bases between.

The chain couples TRBV5-1 to TRBJ1-1, with a weak D call TRBD1 (5 bases). CDR3 length equals 13 residues. The V end lost 2 bases, the J end lost 5 bases, and 10 bases lay between the germline ends. Germline V gene lookup returns CDR1 SGHRS and CDR2 YFSETQ. CDR3: CASSFEGSTEAFF. The CDR3 DNA is TGCGCCAGCAGCTTCGAGGGGAGTACTGAAGCTTTCTTT.

At least ten counts were recorded for this clone. J is TRBJ2-4 and V is TRBV2; D unclear. The V end lost 2 bases, the J end lost 1 base, and 9 bases lay between the germline ends. There are 15 residues in the CDR3. CDR1 and CDR2 (germline): SNHLY, FYNNEI. CDR3 sequence (DNA): TGTGCCAGCAGTGAATTTCGATCGGCCAAAAACATTCAGTACTTC. Its translation: CASSEFRSAKNIQYF.

This chain uses TRBV11-2 with TRBJ2-7; 14 positions match TRBD2. Germline V CDR1 and CDR2: SGHAT, FQNNGV. The CDR3 is 15 residues long. V lost 5 bases, J lost 7 bases, and 7 bases stayed unmatched. CDR3 residues: CASSQGLAGVWEQYF. For the CDR3, the DNA is TGTGCCAGCAGCCAGGGACTAGCGGGAGTCTGGGAGCAGTACTTC.

There are a few counts of this clone. This chain joins TRBV6-1 and TRBJ2-1, with 12 bases fitting TRBD2. Trimming removed 9 bases from V and 7 bases from J; junction bases left unmatched: 7. Looked up from germline, CDR1 is MNHNS and CDR2 is SASEGT. The CDR3 is made up of 14 amino acids. CDR3 amino acids: CASSPTSGSNEQFF. CDR3 coding DNA: TGTGCCAGTTCCCCGACTAGCGGGAGTAATGAGCAGTTCTTC.

At least ten counts were recorded for this clone. The V and J genes are TRBV2 and TRBJ1-1; 12 bases align to TRBD1. This CDR3 contains 17 residues. The J segment lost 6 bases and the V segment lost 4 bases, leaving 12 bases of the junction unmatched. Germline assignment: CDR1 SNHLY and CDR2 FYNNEI. CDR3 residues: CASSGGVPGQGAPEAFF. CDR3 in DNA: TGTGCCAGCAGTGGGGGGGTACCGGGACAGGGGGCCCCTGAAGCTTTCTTT.

This sequence joins TRBV6-1 and TRBJ1-2, with D hard to call. The germline V gene encodes CDR1 MNHNS and CDR2 SASEGT. Trimming left V 3 bases short and J 1 base short, with 3 bases between. CDR3 length: 12 amino acids. The CDR3, as DNA: TGTGCCAGCAGTGAGGGTAACTATGGCTACACCTTC. Residues: CASSEGNYGYTF.

This clone has more than one count but fewer than ten. The V and J genes are TRBV20-1 and TRBJ1-4, with 7 bases lining up with TRBD1. Germline CDR1 and CDR2: DFQATT and SNEGSKA (reference sequence). V dropped 8 bases and J dropped 6; count of bases not matched to a gene: 0. There are 10 residues in the CDR3. The CDR3 sequence is CSTGDEKLFF. The CDR3 DNA is TGCAGTACAGGGGATGAAAAACTGTTTTTT.

The CDR3 reads CASRPSGGSYEQYF. The CDR3 DNA is TGTGCCAGCAGACCTAGCGGGGGGTCCTACGAGCAGTACTTC. This rearrangement joins TRBV7-2 to TRBJ2-7; TRBD2 matches at 11 bases. This CDR3 comprises 14 residues. The V and J ends lost 6 bases and 1 base, in that order; junction bases with no gene match: 2. The germline CDR1 and CDR2 sequences are SGHTA and FQGNSA.

This clone was seen a few times. At one end, the junction sequence differs from germline, possibly due to a read error. Other nucleotide sequences in the sample specify the same CDR3. The rearrangement joins TRBV19 to TRBJ2-2, with D possibly matching TRBD1 (5 bases). CDR1 is LNHDA and CDR2 is SQIVND in the germline V gene (reference sequence). The CDR3 spans 11 residues. The CDR3 bases are TGTGCAAGTACAGGAAGCGGGGAGCTGTTTTTT. It yields the protein CASTGSGELFF.